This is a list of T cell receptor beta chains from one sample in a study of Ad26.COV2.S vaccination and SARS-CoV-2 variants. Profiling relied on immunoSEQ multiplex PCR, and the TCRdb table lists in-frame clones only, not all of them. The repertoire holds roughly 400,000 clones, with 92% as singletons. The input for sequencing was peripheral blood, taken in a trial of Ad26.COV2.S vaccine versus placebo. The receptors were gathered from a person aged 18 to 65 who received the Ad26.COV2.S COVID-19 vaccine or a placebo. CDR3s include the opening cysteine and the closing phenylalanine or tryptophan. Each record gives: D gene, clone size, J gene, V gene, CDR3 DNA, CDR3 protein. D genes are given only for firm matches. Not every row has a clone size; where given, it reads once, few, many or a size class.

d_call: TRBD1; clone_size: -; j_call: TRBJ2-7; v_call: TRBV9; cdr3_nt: TGTGCCAGCAGCCCCCTGGGACAGGGATCCTACGAGCAGTACTTC; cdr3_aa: CASSPLGQGSYEQYF
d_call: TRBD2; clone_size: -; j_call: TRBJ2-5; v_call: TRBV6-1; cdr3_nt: TGTGCCAGCAGTGAAGCTTATTCTAGCGGGGGGGCCCAAGAGACCCAGTACTTC; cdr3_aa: CASSEAYSSGGAQETQYF
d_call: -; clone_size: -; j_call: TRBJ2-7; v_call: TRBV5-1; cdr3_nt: TGCGCCAGCAGCTTGAGCTGGGGGGCCCTATACGAGCAGTACTTC; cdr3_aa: CASSLSWGALYEQYF
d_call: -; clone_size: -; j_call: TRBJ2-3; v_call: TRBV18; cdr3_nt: TGTGCCAGCTCACGAAATCAAGCGGGTGGGGAGGATACGCAGTATTTT; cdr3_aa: CASSRNQAGGEDTQYF
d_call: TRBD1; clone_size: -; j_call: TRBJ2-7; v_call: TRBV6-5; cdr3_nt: TGTGCCATCCTACCGGGACAGGGGTCCTACGAGCAGTACTTC; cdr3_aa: CAILPGQGSYEQYF
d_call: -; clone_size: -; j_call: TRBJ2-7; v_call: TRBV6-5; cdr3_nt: TGTGCCAGCAGTTACGAAAGGACAGCTCCCTACGAGCAGTACTTC; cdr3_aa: CASSYERTAPYEQYF
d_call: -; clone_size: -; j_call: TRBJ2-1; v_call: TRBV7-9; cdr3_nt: TGTGCCAGCAGCGAACAAGGCAACGAGCAGTTCTTC; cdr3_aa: CASSEQGNEQFF
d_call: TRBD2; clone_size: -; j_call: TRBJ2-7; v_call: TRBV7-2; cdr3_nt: TGTGCCAGCAGCTTAGCGGGGGCCCTAGCGGGGGCATATCACGAGCAGTACTTC; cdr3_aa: CASSLAGALAGAYHEQYF
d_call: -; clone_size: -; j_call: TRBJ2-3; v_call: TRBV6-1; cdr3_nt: TGTGCCAGCAGTGAATTTCTGAGGGGGGGCCGCACAGATACGCAGTATTTT; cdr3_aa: CASSEFLRGGRTDTQYF
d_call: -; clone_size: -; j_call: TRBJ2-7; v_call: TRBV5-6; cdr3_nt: TGTGCCAGCAGCTTGGGAGGGGCAGGATCCTACGAGCAGTACTTC; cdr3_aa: CASSLGGAGSYEQYF
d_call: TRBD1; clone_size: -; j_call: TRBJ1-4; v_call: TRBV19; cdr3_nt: TGTGCCAGTAGTACTCCGGGACAGGGTATCTTTGCAACTAATGAAAAACTGTTTTTT; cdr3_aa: CASSTPGQGIFATNEKLFF
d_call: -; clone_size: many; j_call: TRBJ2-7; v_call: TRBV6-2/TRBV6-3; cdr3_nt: TGTGCCAGCAGTTCTTGGGATGCCTACGAGCAGTACTTC; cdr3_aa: CASSSWDAYEQYF
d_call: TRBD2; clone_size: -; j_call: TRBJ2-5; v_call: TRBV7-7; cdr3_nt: TGTGCTAGCAGCTCAGCCGTGCGGGTAGCGGGGGCACTAGAGACCCAGTACTTC; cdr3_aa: CASSSAVRVAGALETQYF
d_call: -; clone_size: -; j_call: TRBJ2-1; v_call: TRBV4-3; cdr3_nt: TGCGCCAGCAGCCAAGATTTCCCGGTTCCCTTAGGGGGGGGCGTCAATGAGCAGTTCTTC; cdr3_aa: CASSQDFPVPLGGGVNEQFF
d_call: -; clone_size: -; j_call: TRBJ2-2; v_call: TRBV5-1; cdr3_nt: TGCGCCAGCAGCTTGTTGTCCGAAGGGGAGCTGTTTTTT; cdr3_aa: CASSLLSEGELFF
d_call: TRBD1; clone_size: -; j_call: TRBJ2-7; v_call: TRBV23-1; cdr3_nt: TGCGCCAGCTGCTGCGGAGACAGGGCCTACGAGCAGTACTTC; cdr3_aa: CASCCGDRAYEQYF
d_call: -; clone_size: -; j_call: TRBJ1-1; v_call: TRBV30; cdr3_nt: TGTGCCTGTAGGTTGGCCACTGAAGCTTTCTTT; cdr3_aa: CACRLATEAFF
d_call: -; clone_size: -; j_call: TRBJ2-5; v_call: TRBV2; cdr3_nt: TGTGCCAGCGGGCGGGGGCCCCGGGAGACCCAGTACTTC; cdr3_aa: CASGRGPRETQYF
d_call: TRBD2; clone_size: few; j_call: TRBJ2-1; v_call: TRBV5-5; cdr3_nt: TGTGCCAGCAGCTTGGGGGGACTAGAGTTCGATGAGCAGTTCTTC; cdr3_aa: CASSLGGLEFDEQFF
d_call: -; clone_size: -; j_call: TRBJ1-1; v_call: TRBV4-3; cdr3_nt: TGCGCCAGCAGCCAGGGGCACACTGAAGCTTTCTTT; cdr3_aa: CASSQGHTEAFF
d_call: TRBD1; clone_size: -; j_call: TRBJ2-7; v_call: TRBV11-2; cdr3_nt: TGTGCCAGCAGCTTATCGGACAGGAACTACGAGCAGTACTTC; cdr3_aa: CASSLSDRNYEQYF
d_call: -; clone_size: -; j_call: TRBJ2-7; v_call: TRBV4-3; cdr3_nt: TGCGCCAGCAGCCGGGACACTTCCTACGAGCAGTACTTC; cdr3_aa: CASSRDTSYEQYF
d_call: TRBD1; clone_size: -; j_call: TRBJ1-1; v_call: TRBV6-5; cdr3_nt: TGTGCCAGCAGTTCCGCGGGACAGGGGGACACTGAAGCTTTCTTT; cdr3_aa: CASSSAGQGDTEAFF
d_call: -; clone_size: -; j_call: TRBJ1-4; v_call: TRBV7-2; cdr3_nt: TGTGCCAGCAGCTTAAGGGCAGTTGGAGAAAAACTGTTTTTT; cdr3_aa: CASSLRAVGEKLFF
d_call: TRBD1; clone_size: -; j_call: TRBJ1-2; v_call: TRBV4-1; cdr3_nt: TGCGCCAGCAGCCAAGAAACCGGACAGGTCTATGGCTACACCTTC; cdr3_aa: CASSQETGQVYGYTF
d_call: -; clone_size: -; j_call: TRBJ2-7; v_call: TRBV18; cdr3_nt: TGTGCCAGCTCACCACAACCTGGGACCTACGAGCAGTACTTC; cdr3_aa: CASSPQPGTYEQYF
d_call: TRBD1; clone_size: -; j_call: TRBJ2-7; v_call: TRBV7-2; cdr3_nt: TGTGCCAGCAGCTTAGGCAGGGGGCGCATCGCCTACGAGCAGTACTTC; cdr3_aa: CASSLGRGRIAYEQYF
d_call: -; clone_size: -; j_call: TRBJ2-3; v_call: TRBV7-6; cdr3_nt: TGTGCCAGCAGCCACTCTAGCACAGATACGCAGTATTTT; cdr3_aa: CASSHSSTDTQYF
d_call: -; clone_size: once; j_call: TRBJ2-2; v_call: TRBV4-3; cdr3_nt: TGCGCCAGCAGCCTGCGCATCCAGGGTCTCGGGGAGCTGTTTTTT; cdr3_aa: CASSLRIQGLGELFF
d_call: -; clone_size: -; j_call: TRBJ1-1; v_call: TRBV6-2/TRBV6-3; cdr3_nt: TGTGCCAGCAGTTATGGGGCGACCACTGAAGCTTTCTTT; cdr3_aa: CASSYGATTEAFF
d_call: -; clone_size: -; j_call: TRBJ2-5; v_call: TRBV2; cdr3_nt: TGTGCCAGCAGTGAAATATCCTACCAAGAGACCCAGTACTTC; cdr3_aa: CASSEISYQETQYF
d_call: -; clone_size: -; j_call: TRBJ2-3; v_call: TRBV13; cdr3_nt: TGTGCCAGCAGCCCACTCGGGGGAGGGGGCCCAGATACGCAGTATTTT; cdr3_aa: CASSPLGGGGPDTQYF
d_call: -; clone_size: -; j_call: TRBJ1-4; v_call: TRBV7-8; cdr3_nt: TGTGCCAGCAGCTCCCCTCAGGGGATTAATGAAAAACTGTTTTTT; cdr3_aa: CASSSPQGINEKLFF
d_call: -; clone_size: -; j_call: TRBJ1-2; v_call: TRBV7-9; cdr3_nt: TGTGCCAGCAGCCCCGCAGGATACTATGGCTACACCTTC; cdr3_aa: CASSPAGYYGYTF
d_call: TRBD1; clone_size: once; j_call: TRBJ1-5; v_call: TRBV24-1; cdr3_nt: TGTGCCACCAGTGAGTCGGGACAGGGACCGTTTCAGCCCCAGCATTTT; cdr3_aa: CATSESGQGPFQPQHF
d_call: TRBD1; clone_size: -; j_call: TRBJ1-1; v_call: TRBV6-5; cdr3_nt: TGTGCCAGCAGTTACTCCGAGGGGGCCATAACTGAAGCTTTCTTT; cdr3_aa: CASSYSEGAITEAFF
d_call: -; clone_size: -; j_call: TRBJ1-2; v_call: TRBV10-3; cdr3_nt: TGTGCCATCAGCAAGACGGTAGAAAGTAACTATGGCTACACCTTC; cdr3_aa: CAISKTVESNYGYTF
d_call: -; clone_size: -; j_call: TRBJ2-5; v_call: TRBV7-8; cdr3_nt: TGTGCCAGCAGTACCTTGGGGACCATACAAGAGACCCAGTACTTC; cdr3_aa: CASSTLGTIQETQYF
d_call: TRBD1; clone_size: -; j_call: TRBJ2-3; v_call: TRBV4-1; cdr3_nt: TGCGCCAGCAGCCAAAAGGGGGCCGGGACAGGGAACACAGATACGCAGTATTTT; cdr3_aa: CASSQKGAGTGNTDTQYF
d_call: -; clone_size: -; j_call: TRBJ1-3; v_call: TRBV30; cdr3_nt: TGTGCCTGGAGTTCAGGAAACACCATATATTTT; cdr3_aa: CAWSSGNTIYF
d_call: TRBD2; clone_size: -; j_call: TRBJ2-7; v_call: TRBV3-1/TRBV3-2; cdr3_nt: TGTGCCAGCAGCCAAGAAGGGGGGACTAGTCAGACGCTATCCTACGAGCAGTACTTC; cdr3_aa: CASSQEGGTSQTLSYEQYF
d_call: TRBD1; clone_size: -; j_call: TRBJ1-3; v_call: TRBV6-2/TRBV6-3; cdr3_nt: TGTGCCAGCAGTACCCCGGGACAGGGGGCGATATTCGGAAACACCATATATTTT; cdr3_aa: CASSTPGQGAIFGNTIYF
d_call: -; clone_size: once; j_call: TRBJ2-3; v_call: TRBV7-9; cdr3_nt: TGTGCCAGCAGCTTAGCTCTTGCGGGGAACACAGATACGCAGTATTTT; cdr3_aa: CASSLALAGNTDTQYF
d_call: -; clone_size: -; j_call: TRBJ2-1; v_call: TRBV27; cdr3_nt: TGTGCCAGCAGTTCCGGGACCATCTACAATGAGCAGTTCTTC; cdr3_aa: CASSSGTIYNEQFF
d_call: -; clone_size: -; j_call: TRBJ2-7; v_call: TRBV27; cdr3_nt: TGTGCCAGCAGTCGGGTGGGGGGGCGCCCGGACGAGCAGTACTTC; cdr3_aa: CASSRVGGRPDEQYF
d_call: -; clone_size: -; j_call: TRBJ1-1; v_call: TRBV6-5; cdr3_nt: TGTGCCAGCAGTTACTCGAGGGGCCAGGGATTCACTGAAGCTTTCTTT; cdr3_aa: CASSYSRGQGFTEAFF
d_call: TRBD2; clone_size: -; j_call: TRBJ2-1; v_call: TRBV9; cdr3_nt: TGTGCCAGCAGCGGAAGTCCCGGACTAGCGGGGAGCTCCTACAATGAGCAGTTCTTC; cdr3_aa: CASSGSPGLAGSSYNEQFF
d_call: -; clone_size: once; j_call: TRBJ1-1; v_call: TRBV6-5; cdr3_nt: TGTGCCAGCAGTCGCAGCCACACTGAAGCTTTCTTT; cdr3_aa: CASSRSHTEAFF
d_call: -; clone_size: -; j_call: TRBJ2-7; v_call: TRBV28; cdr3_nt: TGTGCCAGCAGTGAGGGTGGGATTTACGAGCAGTACTTC; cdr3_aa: CASSEGGIYEQYF
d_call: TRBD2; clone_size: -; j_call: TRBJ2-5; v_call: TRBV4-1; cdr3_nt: TGCGCCAGCAGCCAAGATCGGGAGGGGGAGTACCAAGAGACCCAGTACTTC; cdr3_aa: CASSQDREGEYQETQYF
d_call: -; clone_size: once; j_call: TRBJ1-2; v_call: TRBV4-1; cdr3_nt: TGCGCCAGCAGCCAAGACCGGCGGTCAGACTATGGCTACACCTTC; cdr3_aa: CASSQDRRSDYGYTF